The rows below give T cell receptor beta chains drawn from one sample of a study of beta chain features in type 1 diabetes. Using immunoSEQ multiplex PCR, the repertoire was profiled, and TCRdb retains in-frame clones only, with some absent. The table lists 300,000 to 350,000 clones, 8% of them singletons. Sequenced sample: central memory CD4+ T cells from blood. Every receptor here comes from a woman under 30 in good health. Each CDR3 is given with its conserved first and last residue.

CDR3 length,V gene,J gene,CDR3 protein
16,TRBV28,TRBJ2-2,CASSSRAHGFPGELFF
12,TRBV10-3,TRBJ1-2,CAITRSGYGYTF
14,TRBV28,TRBJ1-5,CASAGDYGNQPQHF
16,TRBV19,TRBJ1-1,CASSRPNRGMNTEAFF
14,TRBV18,TRBJ2-5,CASSGARPRETQYF
12,TRBV25-1,TRBJ2-1,CASSDFDNEQFF
14,TRBV7-9,TRBJ2-7,CASRPGTASYEQYF
12,TRBV29-1,TRBJ2-5,CSVDGVSETQYF
17,TRBV21-1,TRBJ2-1,CASSKAVAGGHNNEQFF
16,TRBV7-9,TRBJ2-7,CASSSPGLAAVYEQYF
12,TRBV18,TRBJ2-5,CASSMGEETQYF
14,TRBV5-1,TRBJ2-2,CASSFWGPTGELFF
15,TRBV11-2,TRBJ2-1,CASRRTSGRRNEQFF
14,TRBV5-4,TRBJ1-1,CASSPKYFGTEAFF
16,TRBV7-9,TRBJ1-3,CASSAPGTASGNTIYF